Below, 30 T cell receptor beta chains from the same sample are listed, as sequenced in a study of blood T cell repertoires in COVID-19. Sequencing used immunoSEQ multiplex PCR; TCRdb keeps in-frame clones, though not all of them. The table has 81,000 or so clones, roughly 86% seen once. Material for sequencing was peripheral blood. The receptors shown here come from a man over 45 with active COVID-19.

The V call is TRBV5-1, the J call TRBJ1-2; TRBD1 aligns across 7 bases. Germline CDR1 and CDR2: SGHRS and YFSETQ. This CDR3 is built from 14 residues. Trimming took 3 bases from V and 4 from J; bases not matched to a gene: 6. This chain's CDR3 is CASSSPGQSYGYTF. DNA of the CDR3: TGCGCCAGCAGCTCGCCGGGACAGAGCTATGGCTACACCTTC.

This clone was seen a single time. This chain connects TRBV27 to TRBJ2-3; 7 nucleotides match TRBD2. Unmatched junction bases numbered 9, after V lost 4 bases and J lost 2 bases. This CDR3 has 16 residues. Germline V gives CDR1 MNHEY, CDR2 SMNVEV (reference sequence). The CDR3 protein is CASSSQLGRDTDTQYF. The CDR3 DNA follows: TGTGCCAGCAGTTCCCAATTGGGGAGGGACACAGATACGCAGTATTTT.

This clone showed up just a few times. The J gene is TRBJ2-2, the V gene TRBV19; D unresolved. This CDR3 region has 12 residues. Trimming pared 8 bases from V and 1 base from J, leaving 5 bases between. Per the germline V gene, CDR1 is LNHDA and CDR2 is SQIVND (reference sequence). The CDR3 loop is CASHRNTGELFF. For the CDR3, the DNA is TGTGCCAGTCACAGGAACACCGGGGAGCTGTTTTTT.

This clone was seen just once. The gene calls are TRBV7-2 and TRBJ2-1, with TRBD2 identical over 12 bases. This CDR3 is built from 16 residues. Germline values: CDR1 SGHTA, CDR2 FQGNSA. Trimming cost V 6 bases and J 10 bases; bases outside gene matches: 13. The CDR3: CASSSGLAGLSEEQFF. The CDR3 nucleotides are TGTGCCAGCAGTTCCGGACTAGCGGGACTCTCAGAGGAGCAGTTCTTC.

V usage is TRBV6-1 and J usage is TRBJ2-2; D is possibly TRBD1 (6 bases). CDR3 length equals 14 residues. V was trimmed by 3 bases and J by 5 bases, leaving 10 bases between them. In germline, CDR1 is MNHNS, CDR2 SASEGT. This CDR3 is CASSDGTKTGELFF. The DNA for the CDR3 is TGTGCCAGCAGTGACGGGACAAAAACCGGGGAGCTGTTTTTT.

The genes are TRBV6-6 and TRBJ1-4; perhaps TRBD1 as D (6 bases). The germline V and J ends were trimmed by 2 bases and 8 bases, with 15 bases remaining between them. The CDR3 length is 15 residues. From germline, CDR1 is MNHNY and CDR2 SVGAGI (reference sequence). The CDR3: CASSYAQGSREKLFF. For the CDR3, the DNA is TGTGCCAGCAGTTACGCGCAGGGGAGTCGGGAAAAACTGTTTTTT.

The genes are TRBV27 and TRBJ2-1; 8 nucleotides align to TRBD2. The CDR3 has 17 residues. The J segment lost 6 bases and the V segment lost 4 bases, leaving 14 bases of the junction unmatched. CDR1 and CDR2 (germline): MNHEY, SMNVEV (reference sequence). The CDR3 coding sequence is TGTGCCAGCAGTTCTCCCTTTTTTAGCGGGACCCCCAATGAGCAGTTCTTC. It translates to CASSSPFFSGTPNEQFF.

The chain uses TRBV30 and TRBJ2-7, with 11 bases matching TRBD2. Per germline, CDR1 GTSNPN and CDR2 SVGIG (reference sequence). The CDR3 extends over 15 amino acids. Trimming removed 2 bases from V and 1 base from J; junction bases left unmatched: 4. CDR3 coding DNA: TGTGCCTGGAGTCTCCCTAGCGGGAGGTCCTACGAGCAGTACTTC. Encoded protein: CAWSLPSGRSYEQYF.

This chain joins TRBV28 and TRBJ2-3, with 7 bases aligning to TRBD1. Germline-derived CDR1 and CDR2 are MDHEN and SYDVKM. CDR3 length: 14 residues. Germline trimming cut 2 bases from V and 4 bases from J; bases unmatched to any gene: 3. CDR3 protein: CASSLEQGADTQYF. The CDR3 nucleotides read TGTGCCAGCAGTTTAGAGCAGGGGGCAGATACGCAGTATTTT. The full variable domain, in which reference TRBV28 and TRBJ2-3 provide the parts outside the CDR3, is DVKVTQSSRYLVKRTGEKVFLECVQDMDHENMFWYRQDPGLGLRLIYFSYDVKMKEKGDIPEGYSVSREKKERFSLILESASTNQTSMYLCASSLEQGADTQYFGPGTRLTVL.

This CDR3 reads CASSLGEGTPTGELFF. In nucleotides, the CDR3 is TGTGCCAGCAGCTTAGGGGAGGGGACGCCGACCGGGGAGCTGTTTTTT. J is TRBJ2-2 and V is TRBV11-3, with 7 bases fitting TRBD2. The CDR3 runs to 16 residues. Trimming at V came to 1 base and at J to 5 bases, leaving 7 bases not matched to a gene. CDR1 is SGHNT, CDR2 YENEEA, per germline.

The chain employs TRBV7-2 and TRBJ2-4, with 7 bases lining up with TRBD1. The CDR3 extends over 14 amino acids. V dropped 5 bases and J dropped 1; count of bases not matched to a gene: 2. Germline CDR1 is SGHTA and CDR2 is FQGNSA. The CDR3 here is CASSLQGAKNIQYF. The CDR3 region has the DNA TGTGCCAGCAGCCTACAGGGGGCCAAAAACATTCAGTACTTC.

The chain couples TRBV5-1 to TRBJ2-1; tentative D call: TRBD1 (5 bases). Germline V gene lookup returns CDR1 SGHRS and CDR2 YFSETQ. The CDR3 covers 12 residues. The V end lost 3 bases, the J end lost 4 bases, and 5 bases lay between the germline ends. The CDR3 loop reads CASSSGYNEQFF. Written as DNA, the CDR3 is TGCGCCAGCAGCTCAGGGTACAATGAGCAGTTCTTC.

The gene calls are TRBV9 and TRBJ2-7; D not resolved. There are 15 residues in the CDR3. Looked up from germline, CDR1 is SGDLS and CDR2 is YYNGEE. Trimming pared 0 bases from V and 2 bases from J, leaving 12 bases between. CDR3 nucleotides: TGTGCCAGCAGCGTAGGTAGAGCAACGACCTACGAGCAGTACTTC. Translation gives CASSVGRATTYEQYF.

The rearrangement uses TRBV7-8 and TRBJ2-7; 8 bases are a match to TRBD1. Germline V gene sequence: CDR1 SGHVS, CDR2 FQNEAQ. J was trimmed by 6 bases and V by 3 bases; bases with no gene match: 10. This CDR3 has 15 residues. CDR3 nucleotide sequence: TGTGCCAGCAGCTTTTCACAGGGGGAAGAACGCGAGCAGTACTTC. It yields the protein CASSFSQGEEREQYF.

The V and J genes are TRBV5-6 and TRBJ2-1, with D unclear. Germline V CDR1 and CDR2: SGHDT, YYEEEE. This CDR3 is built from 16 residues. V was cut by 4 bases and J by 2 bases, with 16 bases left in between. The CDR3 region is CASSPPGPRTYNEQFF. The CDR3, as DNA: TGTGCCAGCAGCCCGCCGGGTCCAAGGACCTACAATGAGCAGTTCTTC.

The genes are TRBV7-9 and TRBJ2-3; 7 positions match TRBD1. There are 11 residues in the CDR3. Germline CDR1 SEHNR, CDR2 FQNEAQ (reference sequence). V was pared by 6 bases and J by 6 bases, with 0 bases of the junction left unmatched. The CDR3 DNA reads as TGTGCCAGCAGACAGGGGGATACGCAGTATTTT. It yields the protein CASRQGDTQYF.

This chain connects TRBV18 to TRBJ2-2; D may be TRBD1 (5 bases). Per the germline V gene, CDR1 is KGHSH and CDR2 is LQKENI. The CDR3 sequence is 14 residues long. The V and J ends lost 3 bases and 3 bases respectively, with 8 bases between them. CDR3 DNA sequence: TGTGCCAGCTCACCTGACAGCTACACCGGGGAGCTGTTTTTT. This encodes CASSPDSYTGELFF.

The chain uses TRBV7-9 and TRBJ1-5; the match to TRBD1 covers 7 bases. Losses at the gene ends were 5 bases for V and 1 base for J; bases not matched to a gene: 5. The CDR3 runs to 15 residues. Looked up from germline, CDR1 is SEHNR and CDR2 is FQNEAQ (reference sequence). The CDR3 reads CASSRTGASNQPQHF. The CDR3 DNA follows: TGTGCCAGCAGCCGAACAGGGGCGAGCAATCAGCCCCAGCATTTT.

The J gene is TRBJ2-1, the V gene TRBV7-9; D is unclear. With 5 bases removed from V and 8 bases from J, the gap between germline ends came to 7 bases. The germline gives CDR1 SEHNR, CDR2 FQNEAQ (reference sequence). CDR3 size: 11 residues. The CDR3 is CASSPLDEQFF. In DNA form, the CDR3 reads TGTGCCAGCAGCCCTCTAGATGAGCAGTTCTTC.

Ten or more counts support this clone. The chain uses TRBV2 and TRBJ2-7; weak D call: TRBD1 (7 bases). The ends were cut back, 7 bases at V and 4 bases at J, with 26 bases in the middle. The CDR3 is made up of 17 amino acids. Germline V gives CDR1 SNHLY, CDR2 FYNNEI. The DNA of the CDR3 is TGTGCCAGCACCGATGGAGGGGGCTGGGGTAGGGTGTACGAGCAGTACTTC. Translated, it gives CASTDGGGWGRVYEQYF.

The V call is TRBV20-1, the J call TRBJ2-7; 8 positions agree with TRBD2. Germline CDR1 is DFQATT and CDR2 is SNEGSKA (reference sequence). The CDR3 totals 12 residues. V lost 5 bases to trimming and J lost 7 bases; unmatched junction nucleotides: 7. The CDR3 sequence: CSARGLAGEQYF. The CDR3, as DNA: TGCAGTGCTCGTGGACTAGCTGGGGAGCAGTACTTC.

V usage is TRBV28 and J usage is TRBJ1-1, with D unresolved. This CDR3 has 11 residues. Germline V gives CDR1 MDHEN, CDR2 SYDVKM. V lost 2 bases and J 8 bases, leaving 6 bases between the germline ends. CDR3 bases: TGTGCCAGCAGTTTACAGAGGGAAGCTTTCTTT. Amino acid sequence: CASSLQREAFF.

This clone appeared once. The V gene is TRBV7-9, the J gene TRBJ2-1, with D uncertain. This CDR3 contains 17 residues. V lost 0 bases, J lost 5 bases, and 17 bases lay in between. The V gene's germline CDR1 is SEHNR and CDR2 FQNEAQ (reference sequence). Written as DNA, the CDR3 is TGTGCCAGCAGCTTAGCGGGCAACTCAATCCAGAACAATGAGCAGTTCTTC. Amino acids: CASSLAGNSIQNNEQFF.

This chain connects TRBV6-1 to TRBJ1-1; D is unresolved. Trimming took 0 bases from V and 1 from J, leaving 12 bases between them. The germline gives CDR1 MNHNS, CDR2 SASEGT. The CDR3 is 16 residues long. The CDR3 bases are TGTGCCAGCAGTGAAGCCTCGGGGTTTGGGAACACTGAAGCTTTCTTT. Residues: CASSEASGFGNTEAFF.

V usage is TRBV7-9 and J usage is TRBJ2-5, with 8 bases matching TRBD2. The V and J ends lost 5 bases and 2 bases, in that order; junction bases with no gene match: 4. Germline CDR1 is SEHNR and CDR2 is FQNEAQ (reference sequence). The CDR3 has 14 amino acids. CDR3 region: CASSPSGGQETQYF. The CDR3 nucleotides are TGTGCCAGCAGCCCCAGCGGGGGACAAGAGACCCAGTACTTC.

J is TRBJ1-3 and V is TRBV15; 9 bases match TRBD1. With V trimmed by 3 bases and J by 2 bases, 14 bases remained unmatched. This CDR3 contains 19 residues. Germline CDR1 and CDR2: LNHNV and YYDKDF (reference sequence). CDR3 coding DNA: TGTGCCACCAGCAGTCCCCGGGACAGGGAAGGTTTGCCTGGAAACACCATATATTTT. Protein product: CATSSPRDREGLPGNTIYF. Based on the CDR3 plus reference TRBV15 and TRBJ1-3, the full variable domain is DAMVIQNPRYQVTQFGKPVTLSCSQTLNHNVMYWYQQKSSQAPKLLFHYYDKDFNNEADTPDNFQSRRPNTSFCFLDIRSPGLGDTAMYLCATSSPRDREGLPGNTIYFGEGSWLTVV.

The chain links TRBV7-8 to TRBJ2-7, with D possibly being TRBD1 (5 bases). This CDR3 spans 13 amino acids. Germline assignment: CDR1 SGHVS and CDR2 FQNEAQ. The V gene lost 4 bases and the J gene lost 3 bases, with 10 bases spanning the gap. The CDR3, as DNA: TGTGCCAGCAGCTCCAGGGCCAACTACGAGCAGTACTTC. Amino acids: CASSSRANYEQYF. Combining the CDR3 with reference TRBV7-8 and TRBJ2-7 gives the whole variable domain GAGVSQSPRYKVAKRGQDVALRCDPISGHVSLFWYQQALGQGPEFLTYFQNEAQLDKSGLPSDRFFAERPEGSVSTLKIQRTQQEDSAVYLCASSSRANYEQYFGPGTRLTVT.

The chain combines TRBV7-2 with TRBJ2-1; 9 bases match TRBD2. Germline-derived CDR1 and CDR2 are SGHTA and FQGNSA. This CDR3 comprises 14 residues. Trimming removed 1 base from V and 6 bases from J; junction bases left unmatched: 1. DNA for the CDR3: TGTGCCAGCAGCTTAGGCGGGGGGGCCAATGAGCAGTTCTTC. It yields the protein CASSLGGGANEQFF. The full variable domain, in which reference TRBV7-2 and TRBJ2-1 provide the parts outside the CDR3, is GAGVSQSPSNKVTEKGKDVELRCDPISGHTALYWYRQSLGQGLEFLIYFQGNSAPDKSGLPSDRFSAERTGGSVSTLTIQRTQQEDSAVYLCASSLGGGANEQFFGPGTRLTVL.

The CDR3 nucleotides are TGTGCCAGCAGCGCTCCTAGCGCTACACGCAAGCCTGGGGATGAGCAGTTCTTC. Protein: CASSAPSATRKPGDEQFF. The genes are TRBV7-9 and TRBJ2-1; TRBD2 might be the D (6 bases). The V gene lost 5 bases and the J gene lost 8 bases, with 28 bases spanning the gap. Per germline, CDR1 SEHNR and CDR2 FQNEAQ (reference sequence). The CDR3 sequence is 18 residues long. The whole variable domain, filled in from reference TRBV7-9 and TRBJ2-1, reads DTGVSQNPRHKITKRGQNVTFRCDPISEHNRLYWYRQTLGQGPEFLTYFQNEAQLEKSRLLSDRFSAERPKGSFSTLEIQRTEQGDSAMYLCASSAPSATRKPGDEQFFGPGTRLTVL.

The chain uses TRBV5-6 and TRBJ2-1, with 14 bases that match TRBD2. V was pared by 0 bases and J by 12 bases, with 5 bases of the junction left unmatched. Per germline, CDR1 SGHDT and CDR2 YYEEEE. The CDR3 loop spans 15 amino acids. The CDR3 reads CASSLEGLAGVGQFF. The CDR3 DNA follows: TGTGCCAGCAGCTTGGAGGGACTAGCGGGAGTGGGGCAGTTCTTC.